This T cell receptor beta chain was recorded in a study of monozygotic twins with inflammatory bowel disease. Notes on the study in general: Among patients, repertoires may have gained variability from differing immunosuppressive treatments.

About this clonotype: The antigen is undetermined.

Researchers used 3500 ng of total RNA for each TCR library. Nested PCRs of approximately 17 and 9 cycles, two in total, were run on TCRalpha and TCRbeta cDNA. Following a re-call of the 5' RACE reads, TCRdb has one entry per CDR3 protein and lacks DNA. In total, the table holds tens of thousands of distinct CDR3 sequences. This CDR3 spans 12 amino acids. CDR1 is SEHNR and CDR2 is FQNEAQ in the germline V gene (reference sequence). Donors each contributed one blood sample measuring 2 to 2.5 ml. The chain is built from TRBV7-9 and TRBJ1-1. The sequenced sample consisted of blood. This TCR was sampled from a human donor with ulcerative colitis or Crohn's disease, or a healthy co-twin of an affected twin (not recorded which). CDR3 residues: CASSFMNTEAFF.